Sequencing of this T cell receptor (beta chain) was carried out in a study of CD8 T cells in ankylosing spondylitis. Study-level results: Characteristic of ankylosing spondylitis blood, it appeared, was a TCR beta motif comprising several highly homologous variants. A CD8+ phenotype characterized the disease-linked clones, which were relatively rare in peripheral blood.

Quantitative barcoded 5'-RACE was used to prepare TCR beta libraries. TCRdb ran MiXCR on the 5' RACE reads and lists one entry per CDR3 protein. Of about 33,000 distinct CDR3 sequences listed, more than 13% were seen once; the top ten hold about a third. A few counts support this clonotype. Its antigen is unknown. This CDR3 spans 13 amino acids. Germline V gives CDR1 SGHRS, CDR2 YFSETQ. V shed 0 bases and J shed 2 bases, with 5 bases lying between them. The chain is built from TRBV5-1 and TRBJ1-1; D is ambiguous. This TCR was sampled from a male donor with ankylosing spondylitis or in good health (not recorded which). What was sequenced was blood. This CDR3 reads CASSLDINTEAFF. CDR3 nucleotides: TGCGCCAGCAGCTTGGATATAAACACTGAAGCTTTCTTT.